The 25 T cell receptor beta chains given below trace back to one sample, sequenced in a study of T cells in Graves' hyperthyroidism and ophthalmopathy. Researchers amplified the TCR beta CDR3 regions from RNA transcripts. TCR CDR3 regions were first amplified by RT-PCR with HTBI primers. In TCRdb, the multiplex PCR reads were re-called with MiXCR into one record per CDR3 protein. The top ten clones hold about a quarter of a sample with fewer than 110,000 distinct CDR3 sequences, approximately 50% of them seen once. The sample taken for sequencing was blood. The source is a man aged 35 to 55 with Graves' hyperthyroidism.

Details on this clonotype: The CDR3 does not end in the conserved phenylalanine or tryptophan, so this is likely a read error. The rearrangement joins TRBV5-1 to TRBJ1-1, with D unclear. This CDR3 has 13 amino acids. Germline CDR1 is SGHRS and CDR2 is YFSETQ. With 0 bases removed from V and 8 bases from J, the gap between germline ends came to 11 bases. CDR3 coding DNA: TGCGCCAGCAGCTTGGCCTCGCGGAAAGAAGCTTTCTTG. Residues: CASSLASRKEAFL.

This clonotype was detected ten times or more. V is TRBV20-1 and J is TRBJ1-4; unclear D gene. CDR1 is DFQATT, CDR2 SNEGSKA, per germline (reference sequence). Trimming shortened V by 0 bases and J by 4 bases, and 15 bases separated the two germline ends. The CDR3 spans 16 residues. The CDR3 spells CSARDSGSSLNEKLFF. CDR3 sequence (DNA): TGCAGTGCTAGAGACTCGGGGAGCAGTCTTAATGAAAAACTGTTTTTT.

This clonotype has only a few counts. The V gene is TRBV6-5, the J gene TRBJ1-1, with D possibly being TRBD1 (5 bases). Trimming shortened V by 5 bases and J by 3 bases, and 22 bases separated the two germline ends. The CDR3 is made up of 17 amino acids. Germline CDR1 is MNHEY and CDR2 is SVGAGI. The CDR3 nucleotides read TGTGCCAGCAGTCCTTTTTACGTCCGGGAAGGGGACACTGAAGCTTTCTTT. It is translated as CASSPFYVREGDTEAFF.

In nucleotides, the CDR3 is TGTGCCAGCAGCTTCGGGGTAGCGGGGCGCCAAGAGACCCAGTACTTC. Its protein is CASSFGVAGRQETQYF. This chain uses TRBV9 with TRBJ2-5; 8 bases align to TRBD2. The CDR3 runs to 16 residues. Trimming removed 4 bases from V and 1 base from J; junction bases left unmatched: 9. Germline assignment: CDR1 SGDLS and CDR2 YYNGEE.

This clonotype was picked up many times. The chain has TRBV4-2 and TRBJ2-7; 9 bases are a match to TRBD2. Germline CDR1 is LGHNA and CDR2 is YNFKEQ. The CDR3 runs 16 residues. With V trimmed by 0 bases and J by 2 bases, 5 bases remained unmatched. The CDR3 reads CASSQEGAGGAYEQYF. As DNA, the CDR3 is TGTGCCAGCAGCCAAGAAGGGGCGGGGGGGGCCTACGAGCAGTACTTC.

Notes on this clonotype: This could be a read error, since a much larger clone is one nucleotide away. The chain is built from TRBV7-2 and TRBJ1-2; D uncertain. CDR1 is SGHTA and CDR2 is FQGNSA in the germline V gene. CDR3 length: 15 amino acids. DNA for the CDR3: TGCGCCAGCAGCCTTGGACGGACGGGGAACTATGGCCACACCTTC. Its translation is CASSLGRTGNYGHTF.

A few counts support this clonotype. The J gene is TRBJ1-4, the V gene TRBV27; 7 nucleotides align to TRBD1. The CDR3 has 15 residues. Germline loops: CDR1 MNHEY, CDR2 SMNVEV (reference sequence). The junction had 11 bases not matched to a gene; V was cut back by 7 bases and J by 6 bases. CDR3 sequence reads: CASTRTSGGDEKLFF. In nucleotides, the CDR3 is TGTGCCAGCACCCGAACCTCAGGGGGGGATGAAAAACTGTTTTTT.

The rearrangement links TRBV2 to TRBJ2-3, with 9 bases matching TRBD1. Judging by the DNA end, TRBJ1-5 fits better; the J call may be wrong. This CDR3 contains 14 residues. Germline V gives CDR1 SNHLY, CDR2 FYNNEI. The CDR3 sequence is CATKDRGSADTQHF. Here the CDR3 DNA reads TGTGCCACCAAGGACAGGGGTAGCGCAGATACGCAGCATTTT.

For this clonotype: A much larger clone differs from this one at a single base, so this may be a read error. The rearrangement links TRBV24-1 to TRBJ1-1; the D is unclear. Germline V CDR1 and CDR2: KGHDR, SFDVKD. This CDR3 is built from 13 residues. CDR3 sequence (DNA): TGTGCCAGCAGTGCTTTCCGGGAGAGAGAAGCTTTCTTT. It specifies CASSAFREREAFF.

This clonotype was detected ten times or more. The rearrangement joins TRBV7-9 to TRBJ2-1; 8 bases agree with TRBD2. The trim removed 4 bases at V and 12 bases at J, leaving 17 bases unmatched. CDR3 length: 16 amino acids. Germline CDR1 reads SEHNR; CDR2 reads FQNEAQ (reference sequence). CDR3 DNA: TGTGCCAGCAGCTACCCGTGGAGCGGGGGTGACACAAGGCAGTTCTTC. It translates to CASSYPWSGGDTRQFF.

This chain links TRBV20-1 with TRBJ2-3; 13 nucleotides line up with TRBD2. V shed 3 bases, J shed 11 bases, and the junction held 11 bases outside the gene matches. The CDR3 has 15 amino acids. The germline gives CDR1 DFQATT, CDR2 SNEGSKA (reference sequence). Here the CDR3 reads CSARGLAGFDNEQYF. As DNA, the CDR3 is TGCAGTGCTAGGGGACTAGCGGGATTTGACAATGAGCAGTATTTT.

This clonotype was detected many times. The V call is TRBV7-2, the J call TRBJ1-2; no reliable D call. V was clipped by 3 bases and J by 8 bases, with 13 bases between them. CDR1 and CDR2 (germline): SGHTA, FQGNSA. This CDR3 contains 13 residues. The CDR3 loop reads CASSFGGRYGYTF. DNA of the CDR3: TGTGCCAGCAGCTTTGGCGGTCGATACGGCTACACCTTC. The full variable domain, with the rest looked up from reference TRBV7-2 and TRBJ1-2, is GAGVSQSPSNKVTEKGKDVELRCDPISGHTALYWYRQSLGQGLEFLIYFQGNSAPDKSGLPSDRFSAERTGGSVSTLTIQRTQQEDSAVYLCASSFGGRYGYTFGSGTRLTVV.

V usage is TRBV7-9 and J usage is TRBJ2-7; D is unresolved. The length of the CDR3 is 15 residues. Germline CDR1 SEHNR, CDR2 FQNEAQ (reference sequence). Between the trimmed V and J ends, which lost 0 bases and 2 bases, there was a span of 11 bases. The CDR3 region has the DNA TGTGCCAGCAGCTTAGCGGATGGGCCAGCCTACGAGCAGTACTTC. Protein product: CASSLADGPAYEQYF.

This clonotype occurred once. The chain employs TRBV5-1 and TRBJ2-4; TRBD1 might be the D (6 bases). Trimming pared 5 bases from V and 10 bases from J, leaving 13 bases between. This CDR3 contains 12 residues. Germline CDR1 reads SGHRS; CDR2 reads YFSETQ. In DNA, the CDR3 is TGCGCCAGCAGGTGGACAGCGGAGATTCAGTACTTC. This codes for CASRWTAEIQYF.

This rearrangement joins TRBV20-1 to TRBJ1-4; unclear D gene. CDR1 and CDR2 from the germline V gene are DFQATT and SNEGSKA (reference sequence). Trimming pared 0 bases from V and 8 bases from J, leaving 13 bases between. CDR3 length equals 14 residues. The CDR3 coding sequence is TGCAGTGCTAGAGAGTTAAGGAGACGGGAAAAACTGTTTTTT. Its protein is CSARELRRREKLFF.

The sample holds many counts of this clonotype. The J gene is TRBJ2-1, the V gene TRBV2; 9 bases are shared with TRBD1. The CDR3 totals 16 residues. Germline loops: CDR1 SNHLY, CDR2 FYNNEI. Trimming took 5 bases from V and 6 from J; bases not matched to a gene: 11. CDR3 sequence: CASSLGTGRPINEQFF. CDR3 in DNA: TGTGCCAGCAGTCTAGGGACAGGGCGACCTATCAATGAGCAGTTCTTC.

Comment on this clonotype: The junction and the germline gene differ at one end; a read error may be behind it. The genes are TRBV10-1 and TRBJ2-1; either TRBD1 or TRBD2 may fit D (5 bases each). Looked up from germline, CDR1 is WNHNN and CDR2 is SYGVQD (reference sequence). This CDR3 spans 14 amino acids. The CDR3: CASTEQGAYNEQFF. The CDR3 DNA sequence: TGCGCCAGCACTGAGCAGGGAGCCTACAATGAGCAGTTCTTC.

Points on this clonotype: Relative to the germline gene, one junction end is altered; a read error may explain this. The chain combines TRBV7-2 with TRBJ2-2; D uncertain. The V gene's germline CDR1 is SGHTA and CDR2 FQGNSA. The CDR3 runs to 12 residues. The chain's CDR3 is CAGSLDFRELFF. Written as DNA, the CDR3 is TGTGCCGGCAGCTTAGATTTCAGGGAGCTGTTTTTT.

Worth noting for this clonotype: A read error is possible here, since a much larger clone lies one base away. V gene TRBV5-1 combines with J gene TRBJ2-1; D might be TRBD1 (6 bases). CDR1 and CDR2 (germline): SGHRS, YFSETQ. V lost 7 bases, J lost 4 bases, and 18 bases lay in between. The length of the CDR3 is 15 residues. The CDR3 sequence is CASGPPRTEYNEQFF. Written as DNA, the CDR3 is TGCGCCAGCGGCCCCCCGAGGACAGAATACAATGAGCAGTTCTTC.

Details on this clonotype: An end of the junction differs from the germline gene, which may be a read error. This chain links TRBV7-9 with TRBJ1-5; 7 bases are shared with TRBD1. The germline V gene has CDR1 SEHNR and CDR2 FQNEAQ (reference sequence). The CDR3 totals 12 residues. The CDR3 sequence: CASSSRDSEGIF. CDR3 nucleotides: TGTGCCAGCAGCTCCCGGGACAGCGAGGGAATCTTT.

The table lists this clonotype with many counts. The chain uses TRBV5-1 and TRBJ2-5; 8 bases match TRBD1. The CDR3 runs 16 residues. V shed 0 bases and J 1 base; nucleotides not matched to a gene: 5. Germline V gene lookup returns CDR1 SGHRS and CDR2 YFSETQ. The CDR3 protein is CASSLGGQGVQETQYF. The CDR3 DNA is TGCGCCAGCAGCTTGGGAGGACAGGGAGTCCAAGAGACCCAGTACTTC.

About this clonotype: A read error is possible here, since a much larger clone lies one base away. The chain combines TRBV12-3 or TRBV12-4 with TRBJ2-2; 8 bases are a match to TRBD2. Losses at the gene ends were 8 bases for V and 4 bases for J; bases not matched to a gene: 9. CDR3 length: 15 residues. The CDR3 region is CASALNSGSTGELFF. DNA of the CDR3: TGTGCCAGCGCCTTAAACAGCGGGAGCACCGGGGAGCTGTTTTTT.

This clonotype has at least ten counts. The chain joins TRBV2 to TRBJ2-7; 11 nucleotides agree with TRBD2. The CDR3 is 15 amino acids. Germline lookup yields CDR1 SNHLY and CDR2 FYNNEI. With V trimmed by 6 bases and J by 2 bases, 6 bases remained unmatched. The CDR3: CASRGRLAGTYEQYF. DNA for the CDR3: TGTGCCAGCAGGGGAAGACTAGCGGGAACCTACGAGCAGTACTTC.

V is TRBV3-1 and J is TRBJ1-2, with a weak D call TRBD1 (5 bases). The CDR3 loop spans 15 amino acids. The V gene's germline CDR1 is LGHDT and CDR2 YNNKEL (reference sequence). V lost 3 bases and J 5 bases, leaving 16 bases between the germline ends. This CDR3 reads CASSHTLTELYGYTF. The CDR3 DNA is TGTGCCAGCAGCCATACCTTGACAGAGCTTTATGGCTACACCTTC.

This clonotype was seen a single time. V and J are TRBV5-4 and TRBJ2-1, with 9 bases fitting TRBD1. The CDR3 totals 17 residues. V lost 4 bases to trimming and J lost 0 bases; unmatched junction nucleotides: 8. Germline V gene sequence: CDR1 SGHNT, CDR2 YYREEE (reference sequence). CDR3 DNA: TGTGCCAGCAGCAGAATGACAGGGGGGAGCTCCTACAATGAGCAGTTCTTC. Protein: CASSRMTGGSSYNEQFF.